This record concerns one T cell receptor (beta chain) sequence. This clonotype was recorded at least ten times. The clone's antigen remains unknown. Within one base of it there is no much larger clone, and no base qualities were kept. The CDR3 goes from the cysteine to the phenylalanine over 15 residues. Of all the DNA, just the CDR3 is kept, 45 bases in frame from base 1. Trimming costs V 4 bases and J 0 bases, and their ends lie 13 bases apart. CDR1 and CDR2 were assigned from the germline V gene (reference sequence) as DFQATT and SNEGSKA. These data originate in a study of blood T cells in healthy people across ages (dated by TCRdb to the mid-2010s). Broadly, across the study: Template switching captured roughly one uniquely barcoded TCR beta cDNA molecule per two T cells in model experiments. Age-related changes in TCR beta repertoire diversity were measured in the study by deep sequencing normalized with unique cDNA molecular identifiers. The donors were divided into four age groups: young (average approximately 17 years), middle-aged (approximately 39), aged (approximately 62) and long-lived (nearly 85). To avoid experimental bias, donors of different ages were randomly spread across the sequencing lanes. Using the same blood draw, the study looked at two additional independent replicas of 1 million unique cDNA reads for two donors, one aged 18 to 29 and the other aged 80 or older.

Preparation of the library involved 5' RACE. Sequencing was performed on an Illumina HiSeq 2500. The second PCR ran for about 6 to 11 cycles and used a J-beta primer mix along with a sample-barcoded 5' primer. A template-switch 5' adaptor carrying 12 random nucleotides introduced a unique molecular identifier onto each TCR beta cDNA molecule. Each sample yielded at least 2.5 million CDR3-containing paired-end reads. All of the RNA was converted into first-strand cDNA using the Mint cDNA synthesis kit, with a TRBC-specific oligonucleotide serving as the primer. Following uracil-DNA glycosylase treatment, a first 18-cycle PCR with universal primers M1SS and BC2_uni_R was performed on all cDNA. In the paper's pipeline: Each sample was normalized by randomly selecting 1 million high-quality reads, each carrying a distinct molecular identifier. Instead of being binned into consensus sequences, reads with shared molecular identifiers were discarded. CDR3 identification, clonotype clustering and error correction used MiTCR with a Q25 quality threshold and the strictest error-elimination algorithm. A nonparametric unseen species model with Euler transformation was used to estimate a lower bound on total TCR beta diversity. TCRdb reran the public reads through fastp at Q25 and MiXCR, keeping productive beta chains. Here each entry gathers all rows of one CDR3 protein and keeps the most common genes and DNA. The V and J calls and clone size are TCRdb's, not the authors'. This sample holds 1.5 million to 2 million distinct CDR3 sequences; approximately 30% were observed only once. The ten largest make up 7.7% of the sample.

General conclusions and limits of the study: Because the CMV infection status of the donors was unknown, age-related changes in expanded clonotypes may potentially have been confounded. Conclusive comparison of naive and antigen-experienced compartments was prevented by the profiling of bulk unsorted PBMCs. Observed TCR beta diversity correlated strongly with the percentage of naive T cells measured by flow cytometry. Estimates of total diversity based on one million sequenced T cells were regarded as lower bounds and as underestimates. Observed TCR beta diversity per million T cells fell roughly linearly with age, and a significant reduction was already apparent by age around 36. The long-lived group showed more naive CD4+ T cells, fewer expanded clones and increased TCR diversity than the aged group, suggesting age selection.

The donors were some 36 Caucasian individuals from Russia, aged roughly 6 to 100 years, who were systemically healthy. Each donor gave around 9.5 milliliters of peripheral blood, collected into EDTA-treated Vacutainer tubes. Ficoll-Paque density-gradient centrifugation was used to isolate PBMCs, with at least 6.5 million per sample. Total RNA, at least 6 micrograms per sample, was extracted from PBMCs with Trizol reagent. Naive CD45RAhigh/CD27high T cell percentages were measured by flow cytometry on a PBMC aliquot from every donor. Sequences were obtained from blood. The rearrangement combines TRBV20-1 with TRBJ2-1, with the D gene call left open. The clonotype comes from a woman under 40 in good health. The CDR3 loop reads CSAIPGTSSYNEQFF. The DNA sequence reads TGCAGTGCTATTCCCGGTACGAGCTCCTACAATGAGCAGTTCTTC.